This T cell receptor beta chain was obtained from a study of cytomegalovirus exposure and HLA in healthy donors. Both 60 Vbeta primers and 13 Jbeta primers went into the PCR. TCRdb's copy holds only in-frame clones and misses some; the assay was immunoSEQ multiplex PCR. The table has about 240,000 clones, around 81% seen once. This CDR3 is 14 amino acids long. The ends were cut back, 3 bases at V and 2 bases at J, with 10 bases in the middle. The germline V gene encodes CDR1 MNHNS and CDR2 SASEGT. This clone was detected only a few times. The rearrangement uses TRBV6-1 and TRBJ1-1; D is perhaps TRBD1 (5 bases). Source material: PBMCs. This clonotype was sampled from an older woman in good health and CMV-seropositive. CDR3 bases: TGTGCCAGCAGTGATCAGGGTGGAAACACTGAAGCTTTCTTT. The encoded protein is CASSDQGGNTEAFF.